Listed below are T cell receptor beta chains from one sample, sequenced in a study of OX40 agonist ivuxolimab in advanced cancers. Clones were read by immunoSEQ multiplex PCR, and TCRdb kept only the in-frame ones, dropping some. Here the sample spans 35,000 to 40,000 clones, 65% to 90% being singletons. The sample here was CD4+ or CD8+ T cells sorted from blood, taken in a trial of the OX40 agonist ivuxolimab. The receptor source for this set is an adult with an advanced solid tumor such as melanoma, head and neck, liver or kidney cancer. The CDR3 runs from the conserved cysteine through the conserved F or W. The order of the fields is clone size, J gene, V gene, D gene, CDR3 DNA, CDR3 protein. A D gene is named only where the DNA matches it firmly. Size tells how often a clone was seen (once, few, many) or the class of an expanded clone, and some rows leave it out.

NA	TRBJ1-2	TRBV16	NA	TGTGCCAGCAGCGCTAAGCCGGTTAGAAAGACCTATGGCTACACCTTC	CASSAKPVRKTYGYTF
few	TRBJ1-4	TRBV4-3	TRBD1	TGCGCCAGCAGCCAACATACAGGGGGTGATGAAAAACTGTTTTTT	CASSQHTGGDEKLFF
few	TRBJ2-5	TRBV7-9	TRBD2	TGTGCCAGCAGCCCCCTAGCGGGAGGGCCTGGAGAGACCCAGTACTTC	CASSPLAGGPGETQYF
NA	TRBJ2-7	TRBV6-5	NA	TGTGCCAGCAGTTACTCGCTCAGGGGCTACGAGCAGTACTTC	CASSYSLRGYEQYF
once	TRBJ2-7	TRBV19	NA	TGTGCCAGTAGCCTAGGCTCGGGACGGGCGAGCTCCTACGAGCAGTACTTC	CASSLGSGRASSYEQYF
NA	TRBJ2-1	TRBV19	TRBD1	TGTGCCAGTAGTCGGGACAGGGACTATGAGCAGTTCTTC	CASSRDRDYEQFF
NA	TRBJ2-5	TRBV7-6	NA	TGTGCCAGCAGCCCAGGCTCCCCCGGCACCCAGTACTTC	CASSPGSPGTQYF
NA	TRBJ2-2	TRBV4-3	NA	TGCGCCAGCAGCCAAGATCGCCAGGGGGGCACCGGGGAGCTGTTTTTT	CASSQDRQGGTGELFF
once	TRBJ2-1	TRBV19	NA	TGTGCCAGTAGCAGGGGTTTAAACTACAATGAGCAGTTCTTC	CASSRGLNYNEQFF
NA	TRBJ2-7	TRBV19	TRBD1	TGTGCCAGTACTCCCGGACAGGGGGTGACCTACGAGCAGTACTTC	CASTPGQGVTYEQYF
NA	TRBJ2-1	TRBV4-3	TRBD2	TGCGCCAGCAGCCAAGGACTAGCGGGATCCCACAATGAGCAGTTCTTC	CASSQGLAGSHNEQFF
NA	TRBJ2-1	TRBV7-2	NA	TGTGCCAGCAGCCTCGGTCCCAGGGGAGGCTCCTACAATGAGCAGTTCTTC	CASSLGPRGGSYNEQFF